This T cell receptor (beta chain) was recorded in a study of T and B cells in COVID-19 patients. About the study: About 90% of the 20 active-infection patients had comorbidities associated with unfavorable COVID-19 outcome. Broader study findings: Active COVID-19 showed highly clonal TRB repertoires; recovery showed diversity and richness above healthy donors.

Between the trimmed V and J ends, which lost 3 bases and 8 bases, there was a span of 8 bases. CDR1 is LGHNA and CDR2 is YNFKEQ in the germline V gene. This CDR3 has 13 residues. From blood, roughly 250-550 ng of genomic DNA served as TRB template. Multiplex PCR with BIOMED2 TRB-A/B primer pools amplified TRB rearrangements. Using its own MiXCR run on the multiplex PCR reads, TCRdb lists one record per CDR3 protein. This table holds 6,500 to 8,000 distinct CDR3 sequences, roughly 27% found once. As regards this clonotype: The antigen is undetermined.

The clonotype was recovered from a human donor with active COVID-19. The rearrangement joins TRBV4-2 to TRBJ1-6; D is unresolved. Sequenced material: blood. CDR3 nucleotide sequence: TGTGCCAGCAGCCAGAACATCGATTCACCCCTCCACTTT. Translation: CASSQNIDSPLHF.